The 5 T cell receptor beta chains below all came from one sample that was sequenced in a study of somatic mutations in cytotoxic T cells in rheumatoid arthritis. Profiling relied on immunoSEQ multiplex PCR, and the TCRdb table lists in-frame clones only, not all of them. The sample gives thousands of clones, about 80% of which show up once; under 40% is in the top ten. The specimen sequenced was CD8+ T cells sorted from blood. These receptors all stem from a woman aged 50 to 60 in good health.

The rearrangement links TRBV7-9 to TRBJ1-1; possible D gene TRBD1, 6 bases. Trimming shortened V by 9 bases and J by 6 bases, and 17 bases separated the two germline ends. The CDR3 has 13 amino acids. In germline, CDR1 is SEHNR, CDR2 FQNEAQ (reference sequence). CDR3 bases: TGTGCCAGATCCGAAACAGGGATCGCTGAAGCTTTCTTT. It codes for CARSETGIAEAFF.

This clone was seen only a few times. J is TRBJ1-1 and V is TRBV19, with D unclear. The CDR3 runs 16 residues. The V and J ends lost 5 bases and 2 bases respectively, with 18 bases between them. The V gene's germline CDR1 is LNHDA and CDR2 SQIVND (reference sequence). The CDR3 coding sequence is TGTGCCAGTAGTTTCGCGGTCTACCTCGGTAACACTGAAGCTTTCTTT. Translated: CASSFAVYLGNTEAFF.

J is TRBJ2-3 and V is TRBV27; tentatively, D is TRBD2 (6 bases). Trimming pared 3 bases from V and 4 bases from J, leaving 17 bases between. The CDR3 loop spans 16 amino acids. The germline gives CDR1 MNHEY, CDR2 SMNVEV (reference sequence). The CDR3 spells CASSFRGSIGSDTQYF. The CDR3 nucleotides read TGTGCCAGCAGTTTTCGGGGGTCGATTGGTTCAGATACGCAGTATTTT.

V usage is TRBV4-2 and J usage is TRBJ2-3, with TRBD2 matching 11 bases. Looked up from germline, CDR1 is LGHNA and CDR2 is YNFKEQ. The ends lost 5 bases at V and 9 bases at J; junction bases unmatched: 13. The CDR3 covers 16 residues. CDR3 protein: CASSDLAGGEWATQYF. CDR3 DNA: TGTGCCAGCAGCGATCTAGCGGGGGGAGAGTGGGCGACGCAGTATTTT.

This chain connects TRBV19 to TRBJ2-2; D might be TRBD2 (5 bases). The germline V gene has CDR1 LNHDA and CDR2 SQIVND (reference sequence). The CDR3 consists of 13 residues. Trimming removed 1 base from V and 7 bases from J, with 7 bases in between. In nucleotides, the CDR3 is TGTGCCAGTAGTATAGGGACTGGCGGGGAGCTGTTTTTT. Protein product: CASSIGTGGELFF.